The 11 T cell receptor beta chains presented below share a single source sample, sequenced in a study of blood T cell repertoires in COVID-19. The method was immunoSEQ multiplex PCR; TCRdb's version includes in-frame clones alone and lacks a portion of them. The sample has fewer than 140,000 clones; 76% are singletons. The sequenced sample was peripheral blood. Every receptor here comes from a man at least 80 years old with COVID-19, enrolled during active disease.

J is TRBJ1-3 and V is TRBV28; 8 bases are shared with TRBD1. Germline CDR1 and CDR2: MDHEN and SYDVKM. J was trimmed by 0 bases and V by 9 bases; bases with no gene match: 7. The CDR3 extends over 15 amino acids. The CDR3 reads CASLAGGSSGNTIYF. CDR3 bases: TGTGCCAGTCTGGCAGGGGGCAGCTCTGGAAACACCATATATTTT.

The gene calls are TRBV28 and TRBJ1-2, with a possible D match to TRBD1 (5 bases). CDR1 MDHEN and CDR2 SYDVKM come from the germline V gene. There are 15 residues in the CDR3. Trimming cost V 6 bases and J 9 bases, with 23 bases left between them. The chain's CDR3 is CASSGAEPGRNSYTF. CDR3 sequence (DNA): TGTGCCAGCAGCGGGGCGGAGCCAGGGAGGAATAGCTACACCTTC.

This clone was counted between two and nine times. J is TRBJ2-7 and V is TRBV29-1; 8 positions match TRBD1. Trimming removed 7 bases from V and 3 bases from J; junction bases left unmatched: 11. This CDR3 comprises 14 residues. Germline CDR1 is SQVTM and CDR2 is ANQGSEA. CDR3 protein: CSATRDRPFYEQYF. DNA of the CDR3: TGCAGCGCAACCCGGGACAGGCCTTTCTACGAGCAGTACTTC.

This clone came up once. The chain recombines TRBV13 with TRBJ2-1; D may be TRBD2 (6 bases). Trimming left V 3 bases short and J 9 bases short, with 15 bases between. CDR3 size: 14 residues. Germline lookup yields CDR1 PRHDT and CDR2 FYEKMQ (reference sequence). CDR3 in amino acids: CASSFRETAREQFF. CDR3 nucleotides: TGTGCCAGCAGCTTCCGGGAGACGGCCCGTGAGCAGTTCTTC.

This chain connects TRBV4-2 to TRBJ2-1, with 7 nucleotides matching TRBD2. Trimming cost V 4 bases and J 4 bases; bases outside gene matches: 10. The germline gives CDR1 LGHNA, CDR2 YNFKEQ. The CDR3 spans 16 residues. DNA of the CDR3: TGTGCCAGCAGCCGATCCTTGGGCGGGGGATACAATGAGCAGTTCTTC. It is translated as CASSRSLGGGYNEQFF.

CDR3 nucleotide sequence: TGTGCCAGCAGCTCCGTCGGGGGAGCGAACACTGAAGCTTTCTTT. Protein product: CASSSVGGANTEAFF. This rearrangement joins TRBV5-5 to TRBJ1-1; the D gene is possibly TRBD1 (5 bases). This CDR3 region has 15 residues. The germline V and J ends were trimmed by 3 bases and 1 base, with 13 bases remaining between them. Germline assignment: CDR1 SGHKS and CDR2 YYEKEE (reference sequence).

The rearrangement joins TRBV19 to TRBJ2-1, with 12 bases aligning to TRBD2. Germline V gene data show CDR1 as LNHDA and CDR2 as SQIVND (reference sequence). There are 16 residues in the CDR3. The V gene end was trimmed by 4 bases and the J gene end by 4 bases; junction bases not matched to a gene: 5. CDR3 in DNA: TGTGCCAGTAGTAGGACTAGCGGGACCCTTTACAATGAGCAGTTCTTC. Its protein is CASSRTSGTLYNEQFF.

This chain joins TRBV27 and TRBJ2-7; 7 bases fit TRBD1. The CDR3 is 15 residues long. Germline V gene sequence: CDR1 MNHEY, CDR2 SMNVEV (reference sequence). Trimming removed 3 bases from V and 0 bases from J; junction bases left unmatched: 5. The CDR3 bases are TGTGCCAGCAGTTTGTTAGGACAGGACTCCTACGAGCAGTACTTC. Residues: CASSLLGQDSYEQYF.

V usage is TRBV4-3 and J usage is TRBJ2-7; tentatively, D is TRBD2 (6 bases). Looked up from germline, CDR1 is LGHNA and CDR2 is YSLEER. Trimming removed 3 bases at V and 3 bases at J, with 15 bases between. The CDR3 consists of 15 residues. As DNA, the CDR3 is TGCGCCAGCAGCCAGGTCGTGGGAGGAGTCTACGAGCAGTACTTC. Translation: CASSQVVGGVYEQYF.

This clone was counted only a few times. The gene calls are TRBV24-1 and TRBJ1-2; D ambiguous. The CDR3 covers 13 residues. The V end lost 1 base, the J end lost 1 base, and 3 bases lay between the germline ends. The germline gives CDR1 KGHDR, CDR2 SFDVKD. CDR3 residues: CATSDFFNYGYTF. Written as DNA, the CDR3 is TGTGCCACCAGTGATTTCTTTAACTATGGCTACACCTTC.

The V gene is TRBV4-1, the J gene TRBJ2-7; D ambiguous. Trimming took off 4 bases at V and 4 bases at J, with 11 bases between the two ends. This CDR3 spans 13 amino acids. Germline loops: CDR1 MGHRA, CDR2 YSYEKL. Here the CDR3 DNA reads TGCGCCAGCAGCCCCGTGGGCCGGTACGAGCAGTACTTC. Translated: CASSPVGRYEQYF.